The present T cell receptor beta chain was sequenced within a study of cytomegalovirus exposure and HLA in healthy donors. Study results and limitations: Later analysis suggested links between common viral pathogens and several top significant clusters.

Concerning this clone: Its antigen is still unknown.

The PCR had 60 Vbeta and 13 Jbeta primers. Sequencing used immunoSEQ multiplex PCR; TCRdb keeps in-frame clones, though not all of them. The sample consists of about 190,000 clones, around 83% of them appearing once. The CDR3 covers 15 residues. In germline, CDR1 is MDHEN, CDR2 SYDVKM. V lost 1 base and J lost 5; bases outside the gene matches: 7. Sequences were obtained from PBMCs. The TCR originated in a man aged 50-60 years in good health and CMV-seronegative. The V call is TRBV28, the J call TRBJ2-7; TRBD2 matches 8 bases. CDR3 protein: CASSLYGTRRDEQYF. CDR3 in DNA: TGTGCCAGCAGTTTATACGGGACTAGACGCGACGAGCAGTACTTC.